Sequencing of this T cell receptor (beta chain) was carried out in a study of neurological immune-mediated disorders. General study findings and limits: No sharing of CDR3 amino acid sequences was observed among expanded clones across subjects, suggesting private repertoires in all groups. In HTLV-1-associated myelopathy, TCR clonal expansion was greatest, whereas multiple sclerosis had the least, falling below healthy controls.

This clonotype was recorded at least ten times. Its antigen is currently unknown. With 8 bases clipped from V and 5 bases from J, the junction kept 8 bases outside the gene matches. The germline gives CDR1 MNHEY, CDR2 SMNVEV (reference sequence). The CDR3 totals 13 residues. The time point here: longitudinal time-point 2. Source material was 2 million unsorted PBMCs, stored at -80 °C in RNAlater. cDNA synthesis was performed by 5'RACE with 10-nucleotide random UMIs. TCRdb reanalysed the 5' RACE reads using MiXCR and keeps one entry per CDR3 protein. The profile shows fewer than 60,000 distinct CDR3 sequences, less than 15% of them singletons.

The receptor's source is a male donor with HTLV-1-associated myelopathy (HAM/TSP). Sequencing was done on a sample of PBMCs. This sequence joins TRBV27 and TRBJ2-5; 7 bases are shared with TRBD2. The CDR3, as DNA: TGTGCCAGCTCATTGTTGCGGGGGGAGACCCAGTACTTC. This encodes CASSLLRGETQYF.